The 8 T cell receptor beta chains in this list originate from one sample, sequenced in a study of T cells expressing NK-cell markers. TCRdb re-called the 5' RACE reads and gives one entry per CDR3 protein, without DNA. In all, the sample yields some 500,000 distinct CDR3 sequences. The source material was blood T cells: a sorted CD56 or NKG2C T cell subset, CD4+ or CD8+ T cells, or bulk PBMC T cells (not recorded which). The origin of the receptors is a woman aged 45-59 years in good health.

The rearrangement joins TRBV20-1 to TRBJ1-5; the TRBD1 assignment by TCRdb is unverifiable without DNA. This CDR3 contains 14 residues. Per the germline V gene, CDR1 is DFQATT and CDR2 is SNEGSKA (reference sequence). The CDR3 reads CSARDWGYNQPQHF.

The chain carries TRBV2 and TRBJ1-6; the TCRdb D gene call, TRBD1, has no DNA to confirm it. The CDR3 loop spans 14 amino acids. Germline V gene sequence: CDR1 SNHLY, CDR2 FYNNEI. The CDR3 protein is CASGPPVRNSPLHF.

The V and J genes are TRBV5-1 and TRBJ2-1; TCRdb's assignment of TRBD1 cannot be checked, as there is no DNA. The germline CDR1 and CDR2 sequences are SGHRS and YFSETQ. The CDR3 runs to 14 residues. CDR3 in amino acids: CASRRGDTYNEQFF.

The chain combines TRBV21-1 with TRBJ2-4; TCRdb's D gene call, TRBD1, goes unchecked for lack of DNA. TRBV21-1 is tagged as a pseudogene. The CDR3 runs 19 residues. The CDR3 here is CASSKAGRDAPLAKNIQYF.

V and J are TRBV12-5 and TRBJ1-1; the TCRdb D gene call, TRBD1, has no DNA to confirm it. The CDR3 is made up of 13 amino acids. Germline loops: CDR1 LGHNT, CDR2 FRNRAP. This CDR3 is CARIPAGNTEAFF.

The V gene is TRBV3-1, the J gene TRBJ2-1; the TCRdb call, TRBD2, lacks DNA for checking. Germline-derived CDR1 and CDR2 are LGHDT and YNNKEL (reference sequence). The CDR3 is 19 amino acids. The chain's CDR3 is CASSQVPWGAGTSYNEQFF.

V gene TRBV30 combines with J gene TRBJ2-7; the TRBD2 assignment by TCRdb is unverifiable without DNA. CDR1 is GTSNPN and CDR2 is SVGIG in the germline V gene (reference sequence). This CDR3 region has 14 residues. The CDR3 loop is CAWSALSGRSEQYF.

This sequence joins TRBV20-1 and TRBJ2-2; TCRdb reports TRBD1, a call that lacks DNA to check it against. This CDR3 is built from 16 residues. The germline CDR1 and CDR2 sequences are DFQATT and SNEGSKA (reference sequence). CDR3: CSARVTGTGNTGELFF.